This T cell receptor beta chain was profiled in a study of shared clonotypes between healthy human individuals. General observations from the study: Naive subsets generally had larger estimated richness than memory subsets.

Naivety among CD8 cells was defined by CD45RO negativity and positive CCR7 selection, thereby excluding terminally differentiated effector memory CD45RA+ cells. V shed 8 bases and J shed 7 bases, with 11 bases lying between them. Germline assignment: CDR1 MNHNS and CDR2 SASEGT. The CDR3 runs 12 residues. The method was immunoSEQ multiplex PCR; TCRdb's version includes in-frame clones alone and lacks a portion of them. The table lists about 2.2 million clones, around 93% of them singletons. As regards this clone: No antigen is known for it.

The receptor's source is a man younger than 30 in good health. Some clones in this sample may be carry-over from other donors' samples. The chain links TRBV6-1 to TRBJ2-2; D not resolved. Source material: naive CD8+ T cells from PBMCs. DNA for the CDR3: TGTGCCAGCCTCCAACCCGGCGGGGAGCTGTTTTTT. It encodes CASLQPGGELFF.